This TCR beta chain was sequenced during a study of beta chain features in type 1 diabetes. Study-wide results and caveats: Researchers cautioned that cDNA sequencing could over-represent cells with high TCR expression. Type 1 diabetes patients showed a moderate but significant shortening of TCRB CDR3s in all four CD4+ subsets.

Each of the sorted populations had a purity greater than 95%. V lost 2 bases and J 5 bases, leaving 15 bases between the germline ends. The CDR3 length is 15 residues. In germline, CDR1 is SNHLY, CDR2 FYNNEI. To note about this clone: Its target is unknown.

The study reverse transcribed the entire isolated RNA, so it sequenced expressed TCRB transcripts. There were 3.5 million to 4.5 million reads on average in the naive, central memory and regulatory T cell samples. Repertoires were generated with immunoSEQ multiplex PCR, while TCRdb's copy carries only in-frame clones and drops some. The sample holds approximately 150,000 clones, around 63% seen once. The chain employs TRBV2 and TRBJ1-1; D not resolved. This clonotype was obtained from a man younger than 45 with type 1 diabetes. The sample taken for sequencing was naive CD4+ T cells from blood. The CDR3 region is CASSESGLRVTEAFF. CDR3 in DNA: TGTGCCAGCAGTGAAAGCGGCTTGCGGGTTACTGAAGCTTTCTTT.